This is a list of T cell receptor beta chains from one sample in a study of T cell repertoires in cytomegalovirus infection. From the reads, TCRdb called clonotypes with MiXCR, one entry per CDR3 protein. In the table there are about 700,000 distinct CDR3 sequences, around a third of which are singletons. These receptors are not linked to any known antigen. This sample comprised cultured PBMCs, obtained from culture after CMV antigen stimulation. The receptor source for this set is a human donor in good health (CMV status not recorded). Some clones in this sample may be carry-over from other donors' samples. Both conserved end residues are part of each CDR3. The D gene is left open where the match is weak.

J gene: TRBJ1-1
V gene: TRBV11-2
D gene: -
CDR3 protein: CASRLAGSMNTEAFF

J gene: TRBJ1-5
V gene: TRBV6-1
D gene: -
CDR3 protein: CASLGDLRQPQHF

J gene: TRBJ2-7
V gene: TRBV6-1
D gene: -
CDR3 protein: CASSPSPGQTRGEQYF

J gene: TRBJ2-7
V gene: TRBV15
D gene: -
CDR3 protein: CATSRAGRGYEQYF

J gene: TRBJ2-1
V gene: TRBV19
D gene: TRBD1
CDR3 protein: CASSIDRDRVYNEQFF

J gene: TRBJ2-5
V gene: TRBV12-3/TRBV12-4
D gene: -
CDR3 protein: CASSLRTNQETQYF

J gene: TRBJ1-6
V gene: TRBV6-6
D gene: -
CDR3 protein: CATTEGWSPLHF

J gene: TRBJ1-1
V gene: TRBV7-2
D gene: -
CDR3 protein: CASSLVGAGDTEAFF

J gene: TRBJ1-6
V gene: TRBV15
D gene: -
CDR3 protein: CATSRGEAAYNSPLHF

J gene: TRBJ1-3
V gene: TRBV7-6
D gene: -
CDR3 protein: CASSLSAGAGNTIYF

J gene: TRBJ2-3
V gene: TRBV6-2/TRBV6-3
D gene: -
CDR3 protein: CASSHTYTQYF

J gene: TRBJ2-3
V gene: TRBV12-3/TRBV12-4
D gene: TRBD2
CDR3 protein: CASRFSGLGGTDTQYF

J gene: TRBJ2-7
V gene: TRBV7-2
D gene: TRBD1
CDR3 protein: CASSIGTAHVSYEQYF

J gene: TRBJ2-5
V gene: TRBV18
D gene: -
CDR3 protein: CASSQNQETQYF

J gene: TRBJ2-2
V gene: TRBV7-2
D gene: -
CDR3 protein: CASSHMVGELFF

J gene: TRBJ1-1
V gene: TRBV7-8
D gene: -
CDR3 protein: CASSSGQYTEAFF

J gene: TRBJ2-7
V gene: TRBV2
D gene: TRBD2
CDR3 protein: CASSPPGLATGHEQYF

J gene: TRBJ1-2
V gene: TRBV6-2/TRBV6-3
D gene: -
CDR3 protein: CASSELATQGYGYTF

J gene: TRBJ2-7
V gene: TRBV28
D gene: -
CDR3 protein: CASSLFLRDTTTYEQYF

J gene: TRBJ1-3
V gene: TRBV28
D gene: -
CDR3 protein: CASSYRISGNTIYF